This TCR beta chain comes out of a study of blood T cell repertoires in COVID-19 (dated by TCRdb to the early 2020s). In the study overall: Samples from collaborators originated in the United States, Italy and Spain and spanned both the acute and convalescent phases of COVID-19. The prospective study material was composed of cDNA or gDNA derived from T cells, B-cell-depleted T cells, or PBMCs. Subjects who had been exposed to COVID-19, were actively infected with it, or had recovered from it provided the deeply sampled blood TCRbeta repertoires that made up the dataset. A freely available public database, intended as a resource for researchers studying the immune response to SARS-CoV-2, is where the repertoires were released. The samples were drawn from two sources: the first 160 participants of the ongoing ImmuneRACE study, and 1,000 to 1,500 subjects contributed by 6 global collaborators. The sample metadata nearly always contained a de-identified subject ID, COVID-19 status, age in years and sex. Where HLA class I and class II types were available, the types were taken from metadata supplied by the sample provider, not from assay-based typing. What the work shows at the level of the full study, not this receptor alone: The amount of clinical and demographic metadata varied by source and participant and was provided uncurated.

As regards this clone: The antigen this receptor binds is unknown. The sample holds no much larger clone one base away, and base qualities are not on file.

CDR1 and CDR2 (LNHNV, YYDKDF) derive from the germline V gene (reference sequence). Including the terminal cysteine and phenylalanine, the CDR3 comprises 13 residues. Kept here is only the CDR3 DNA, which spans 39 bases and is read in frame from base 1. Trimming at the junction amounts to 0 bases on V and 6 bases on J, and the germline ends lie 9 bases apart. The immunoSEQ Assay, a bias-controlled multiplex PCR, was used to amplify TCRbeta CDR3 regions from genomic DNA. The source study handled its data this way. The number of nucleated cells in each sample was estimated by amplification of reference gene primers within the assay. To quantify the absolute abundance of each unique TCRbeta CDR3 rearrangement, sequence reads were collapsed and filtered. For each sample, productive Simpson clonality was calculated as the square root of Simpson's diversity index across productive rearrangements. TCRdb retrieved this table from immuneACCESS and kept in-frame rearrangements only. Not all clones are present; in checked studies, unresolved V genes account for under half, and no reason is known for the remainder. V and J calls and clone size are given by that table; D and trimming were obtained from the DNA. This sample holds roughly 250,000 clones; around 90% were observed only once. Nearly 6.5% of the sample is held by the ten biggest clonotypes.

Participants in the prospective study were enrolled through a virtual design, were aged roughly 18 to 100 years, and lived in under 25 United States geographic areas. To assign participants to cohorts, the prospective study relied on clinical history that participants themselves reported in a screening survey and a study questionnaire. In the prospective study, mobile phlebotomists collected whole blood, serum and a nasopharyngeal or oropharyngeal swab from each participant. Prospective study participants could optionally give additional blood draws and questionnaires over a roughly 2-month period. Before DNA extraction, prospective study blood samples were shipped either frozen or at room temperature.

The clonotype comes from a woman aged 30 to 39 with acute COVID-19. Input material: PBMCs or T cells enriched from blood (not recorded which). Recombination connected TRBV15 to TRBJ2-7, with the D gene call left open. DNA sequence: TGTGCCACCAGCAGAGATCCTGGCTCCGAGCAGTACTTC. This sequence encodes CATSRDPGSEQYF.